These 6 T cell receptor beta chains were sequenced from one sample in a study of beta chain features in type 1 diabetes. Expressed TCRB transcripts were sequenced because the isolated RNA had all been reverse transcribed beforehand. Data came from immunoSEQ multiplex PCR; TCRdb stores just in-frame clones and leaves some out. Of 250,000 or so clones in the sample, about 26% were seen once. Sequencing was carried out using central memory CD4+ T cells from blood. These TCRs come from a man aged 30-40 years in good health.

In this sample, this clone turned up a few times. V is TRBV29-1 and J is TRBJ2-7; D remains unclear. Germline V CDR1 and CDR2: SQVTM, ANQGSEA. The CDR3 has 13 amino acids. V was cut by 0 bases and J by 1 base, with 7 bases left in between. The CDR3 DNA follows: TGCAGCGTTGAAGAGGGCAGTTCCTACGAGCAGTACTTC. Translating it yields CSVEEGSSYEQYF.

The chain joins TRBV7-2 to TRBJ1-2; the D is unclear. Germline CDR1 SGHTA, CDR2 FQGNSA. This CDR3 spans 16 amino acids. The V gene lost 5 bases and the J gene lost 4 bases, with 20 bases spanning the gap. CDR3 bases: TGTGCCAGCAGCCCTGGGCGAGGAAGAGTTACCTATGGCTACACCTTC. It encodes CASSPGRGRVTYGYTF.

This clone has just a few counts. The chain is built from TRBV7-2 and TRBJ2-7; D not certain. The CDR3 runs to 14 residues. Germline V gene sequence: CDR1 SGHTA, CDR2 FQGNSA. V shed 0 bases and J shed 2 bases, with 8 bases lying between them. The CDR3 sequence is CASSLAGTTYEQYF. The CDR3, as DNA: TGTGCCAGCAGCTTAGCGGGCACCACCTACGAGCAGTACTTC.

The genes are TRBV6-1 and TRBJ2-7; 8 bases fit TRBD1. The V gene end was trimmed by 5 bases and the J gene end by 9 bases; junction bases not matched to a gene: 9. There are 13 residues in the CDR3. Germline CDR1 MNHNS, CDR2 SASEGT. The CDR3 sequence: CASSHDQGAGQYF. CDR3 DNA sequence: TGTGCCAGCAGTCACGACCAGGGGGCCGGGCAGTACTTC.

A single count supports this clone. The J gene is TRBJ2-5, the V gene TRBV30, with 8 bases aligning to TRBD2. V gave up 0 bases and J gave up 1 base; unmatched junction bases: 4. The germline gives CDR1 GTSNPN, CDR2 SVGIG (reference sequence). There are 15 residues in the CDR3. The CDR3 is CAWSVSSGLQETQYF. The CDR3 bases are TGTGCCTGGAGTGTGTCTAGCGGGCTCCAAGAGACCCAGTACTTC.

The chain links TRBV7-2 to TRBJ1-3; D is ambiguous. This CDR3 spans 11 amino acids. Trimming removed 5 bases from V and 7 bases from J, with 6 bases in between. Germline lookup yields CDR1 SGHTA and CDR2 FQGNSA. CDR3 sequence: CASSSRNTIYF. The CDR3 DNA reads TGTGCCAGCAGCAGTCGGAACACCATATATTTT.